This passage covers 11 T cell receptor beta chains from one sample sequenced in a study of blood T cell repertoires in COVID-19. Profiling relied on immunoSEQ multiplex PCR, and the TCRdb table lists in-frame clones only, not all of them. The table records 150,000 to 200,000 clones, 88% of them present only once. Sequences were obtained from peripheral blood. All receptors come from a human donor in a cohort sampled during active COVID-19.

The CDR3 nucleotides read TGTGCCAGTAGTATAGACGGACTAGCGGGGTCCTACAATGAGCAGTTCTTC. It encodes CASSIDGLAGSYNEQFF. The rearrangement links TRBV19 to TRBJ2-1; 12 bases align to TRBD2. The germline CDR1 and CDR2 sequences are LNHDA and SQIVND (reference sequence). Trimming at V came to 0 bases and at J to 1 base, leaving 1 base not matched to a gene. The CDR3 totals 17 residues.

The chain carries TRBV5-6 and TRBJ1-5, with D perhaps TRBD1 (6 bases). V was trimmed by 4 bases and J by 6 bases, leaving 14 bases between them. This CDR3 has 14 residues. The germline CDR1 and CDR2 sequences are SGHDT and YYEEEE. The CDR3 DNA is TGTGCCAGCAGCCTCGGGACAACCGCTCAGCCCCAGCATTTT. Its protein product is CASSLGTTAQPQHF.

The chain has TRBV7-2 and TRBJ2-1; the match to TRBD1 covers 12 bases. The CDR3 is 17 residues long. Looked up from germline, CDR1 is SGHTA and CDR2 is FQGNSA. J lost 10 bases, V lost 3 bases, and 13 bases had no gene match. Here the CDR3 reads CASSFDPGTGGWREQFF. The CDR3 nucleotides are TGTGCCAGCAGCTTCGACCCCGGGACAGGGGGCTGGAGGGAGCAGTTCTTC.

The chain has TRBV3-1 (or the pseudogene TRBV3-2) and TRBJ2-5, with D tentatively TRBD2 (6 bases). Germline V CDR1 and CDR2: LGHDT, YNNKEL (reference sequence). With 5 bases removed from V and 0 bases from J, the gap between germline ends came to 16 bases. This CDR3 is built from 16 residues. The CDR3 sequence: CASSSTRGLYQETQYF. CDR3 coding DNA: TGTGCCAGCAGCTCCACGCGGGGACTGTACCAAGAGACCCAGTACTTC.

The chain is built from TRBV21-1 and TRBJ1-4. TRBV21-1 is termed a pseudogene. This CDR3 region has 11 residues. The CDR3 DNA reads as TGTGCCAGCAGCGTCCCAGGGCGGGAGTCTTTT. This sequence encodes CASSVPGRESF.

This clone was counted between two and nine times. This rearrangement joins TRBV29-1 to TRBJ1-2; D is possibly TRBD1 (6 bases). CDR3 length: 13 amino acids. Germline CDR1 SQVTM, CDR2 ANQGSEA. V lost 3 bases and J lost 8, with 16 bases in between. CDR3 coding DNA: TGCAGCGTTGAGGGGGCGCGGTCAGGCGGCTACACCTTC. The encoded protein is CSVEGARSGGYTF.

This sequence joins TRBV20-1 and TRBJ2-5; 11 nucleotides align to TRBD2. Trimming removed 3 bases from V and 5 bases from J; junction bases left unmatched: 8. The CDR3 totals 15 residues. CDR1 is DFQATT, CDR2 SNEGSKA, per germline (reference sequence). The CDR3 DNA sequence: TGCAGTGCTAGTTTAGCGGGGGGGCCGGTGGAGACCCAGTACTTC. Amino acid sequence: CSASLAGGPVETQYF.

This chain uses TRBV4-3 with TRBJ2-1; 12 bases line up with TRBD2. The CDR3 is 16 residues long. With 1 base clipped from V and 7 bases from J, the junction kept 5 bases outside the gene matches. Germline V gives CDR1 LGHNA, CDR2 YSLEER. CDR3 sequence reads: CASSQGASGRANEQFF. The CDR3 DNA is TGCGCCAGCAGCCAAGGGGCTAGCGGGAGGGCGAATGAGCAGTTCTTC.

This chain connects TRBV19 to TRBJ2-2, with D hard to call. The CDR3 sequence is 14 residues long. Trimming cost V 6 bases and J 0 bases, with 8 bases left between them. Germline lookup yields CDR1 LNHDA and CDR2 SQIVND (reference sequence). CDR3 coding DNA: TGTGCCAGTAGACCAGGAACGAACACCGGGGAGCTGTTTTTT. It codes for CASRPGTNTGELFF.

The CDR3 is CASSSGRLGGSEQYF. The CDR3 DNA sequence: TGTGCCAGCAGTTCCGGAAGGTTGGGGGGAAGCGAGCAGTACTTC. The gene calls are TRBV6-5 and TRBJ2-7; D possibly corresponds to TRBD2 (6 bases). This CDR3 has 15 amino acids. Germline CDR1 MNHEY, CDR2 SVGAGI. Trimming pared 4 bases from V and 6 bases from J, leaving 19 bases between.

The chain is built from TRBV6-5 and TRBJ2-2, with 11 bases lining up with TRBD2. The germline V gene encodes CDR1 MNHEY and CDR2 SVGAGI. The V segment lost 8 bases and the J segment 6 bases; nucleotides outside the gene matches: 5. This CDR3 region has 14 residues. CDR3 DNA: TGTGCCAGCCATAGCGGGAGGGAGTCCGGGGAGCTGTTTTTT. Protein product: CASHSGRESGELFF.